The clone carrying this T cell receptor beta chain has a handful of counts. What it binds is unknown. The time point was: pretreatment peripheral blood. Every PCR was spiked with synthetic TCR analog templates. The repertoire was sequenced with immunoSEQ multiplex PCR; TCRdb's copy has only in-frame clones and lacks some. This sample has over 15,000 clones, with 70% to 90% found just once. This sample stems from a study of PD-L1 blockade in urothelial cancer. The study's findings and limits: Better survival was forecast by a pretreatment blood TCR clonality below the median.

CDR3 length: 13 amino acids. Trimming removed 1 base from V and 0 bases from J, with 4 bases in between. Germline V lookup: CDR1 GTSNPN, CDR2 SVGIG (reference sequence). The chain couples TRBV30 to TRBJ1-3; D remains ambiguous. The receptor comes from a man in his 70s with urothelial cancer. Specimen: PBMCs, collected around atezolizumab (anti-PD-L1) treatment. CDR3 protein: CAWSASSGNTIYF. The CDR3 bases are TGTGCCTGGAGTGCCAGCTCTGGAAACACCATATATTTT.